The clone carrying this TCR beta chain came up many times. The CDR3 goes on 3 residues after the read ends, and that part is filled in from the germline J gene. The record originates from a study of T cell clonality in common variable immunodeficiency. From germline, CDR1 is LNHDA and CDR2 SQIVND (reference sequence). The length of the CDR3 is 13 residues. V was shortened by 1 base and J by 6 bases, with 9 bases between the two germline ends. TCRdb's table, derived via immunoSEQ multiplex PCR, lists solely in-frame clones and lacks some. This table holds approximately 57,000 clones with no singletons; the top ten claim around 0.82%.

Sequencing input: peripheral blood mononuclear cells. The J gene is TRBJ1-2, the V gene TRBV19; possibly TRBD1 for D (6 bases). This TCR was recovered from a person aged 18 to 75 in good health. CDR3 DNA, as far as it was read: TGTGCCAGTAGTATAGCAGGGGCGGATGGC. Translation: CASSIAGADG. The full CDR3 protein is CASSIAGADGYTF.